This T cell receptor (beta chain) was documented in a study of T cell repertoires in cytomegalovirus infection. On the study more broadly: Well-studied HLA-B-restricted epitopes and recently identified HLA-C-restricted epitopes of CMV were both used in the study. Public TCR beta signatures marked donors with CMV infection and the matching HLA.

TCRdb used MiXCR to reprocess the reads, holding one entry per CDR3 protein. The sample carries about a million distinct CDR3 sequences, approximately 31% recorded once. In regard to this clonotype: Its antigen is not known.

From germline, CDR1 is MNHNS and CDR2 SASEGT. This CDR3 comprises 17 residues. V was cut by 6 bases and J by 3 bases, with 23 bases left in between. The sequence was collected from a human donor in good health (CMV status not recorded). Some clones in this sample may be carry-over from other donors' samples. The input for sequencing was cultured CD8+ T cells from PBMCs, taken from culture after CMV antigen stimulation. The rearrangement joins TRBV6-1 to TRBJ2-5, with no clear D. The CDR3 is CASSTPALQMGKETQYF. In nucleotides, the CDR3 is TGTGCCAGCAGCACCCCTGCCCTACAAATGGGAAAAGAGACCCAGTACTTC.